The 15 T cell receptor beta chains below come from one sample, sequenced in a study of CD8 T cells in ankylosing spondylitis. MiXCR, applied by TCRdb to the 5' RACE reads, yields one record per CDR3 protein. The sample consists of hundreds of thousands of distinct CDR3 sequences, more than 20% of them appearing once. The sequenced material came from blood, either unsorted or a sorted T cell fraction (not recorded which). These receptors came from a male donor with ankylosing spondylitis or in good health (not recorded which).

The chain combines TRBV6-1 with TRBJ2-7; D is perhaps TRBD1 (6 bases). V lost 6 bases and J 1 base, leaving 16 bases between the germline ends. CDR1 and CDR2 (germline): MNHNS, SASEGT. CDR3 size: 15 residues. Here the CDR3 DNA reads TGTGCCAGCAGGAACCGGGACACGACTTCCTACGAGCAGTACTTC. It is translated as CASRNRDTTSYEQYF.

This clonotype appeared a few times. The chain carries TRBV10-2 and TRBJ2-5, with 11 bases identical to TRBD2. V lost 4 bases to trimming and J lost 0 bases; unmatched junction nucleotides: 7. Germline assignment: CDR1 WSHSY and CDR2 SAAADI. The CDR3 is 17 amino acids. The CDR3 is CASSGGGTSGYQETQYF. Written as DNA, the CDR3 is TGCGCCAGCAGTGGTGGGGGGACTAGCGGATACCAAGAGACCCAGTACTTC.

This clonotype was seen a handful of times. The genes are TRBV4-1 and TRBJ1-1; D is ambiguous. Per germline, CDR1 MGHRA and CDR2 YSYEKL. V shed 1 base and J shed 10 bases, with 13 bases lying between them. The CDR3 consists of 13 residues. The CDR3 DNA is TGCGCCAGCAGCCAAGGGCCTGCTTTGGTAGCTTTCTTT. It yields the protein CASSQGPALVAFF.

The chain employs TRBV11-2 and TRBJ2-7, with a possible D match to TRBD2 (6 bases). CDR1 and CDR2 from the germline V gene are SGHAT and FQNNGV. Trimming removed 2 bases at V and 3 bases at J, with 11 bases between. The CDR3 runs to 14 residues. The CDR3 reads CASSLIAEGYEQYF. The DNA of the CDR3 is TGTGCCAGCAGCTTAATAGCGGAGGGCTACGAGCAGTACTTC.

V gene TRBV6-4 combines with J gene TRBJ1-5; D possibly corresponds to TRBD1 (5 bases). This CDR3 has 19 residues. Looked up from germline, CDR1 is MRHNA and CDR2 is SNTAGT. Trimming removed 2 bases from V and 3 bases from J, with 23 bases in between. Here the CDR3 DNA reads TGTGCCAGCAGTGACCCTACGCTGGGACGGGGAAAAATCAATCAGCCCCAGCATTTT. Its translation is CASSDPTLGRGKINQPQHF.

In this sample, this clonotype turned up a few times. The V call is TRBV4-1, the J call TRBJ2-7, with TRBD2 identical over 7 bases. The germline V gene encodes CDR1 MGHRA and CDR2 YSYEKL. Germline trimming cut 3 bases from V and 6 bases from J; bases unmatched to any gene: 11. The CDR3 runs 15 residues. CDR3 sequence: CASSQDPWGGVEQYF. Here the CDR3 DNA reads TGCGCCAGCAGCCAGGATCCCTGGGGGGGTGTCGAGCAGTACTTC.

The chain combines TRBV6-1 with TRBJ1-2, with no clear D. This CDR3 spans 16 amino acids. V lost 6 bases and J lost 8, with 25 bases in between. Germline V lookup: CDR1 MNHNS, CDR2 SASEGT. CDR3 amino acids: CASSPRAGPVGYGYTF. The CDR3 DNA sequence: TGTGCCAGCAGCCCCAGAGCCGGTCCTGTTGGTTACGGCTACACCTTC.

For this clonotype: One end of the junction does not line up with germline, which may come from a read error. CDR3: CCAREGRDQPYEQYF. The CDR3 coding sequence is TGCTGTGCTAGAGAGGGCCGGGACCAGCCCTACGAGCAGTACTTC. The chain carries TRBV20-1 and TRBJ2-7; D is tentatively TRBD1 or TRBD2 (5 bases each). The CDR3 runs to 15 residues. Germline CDR1 reads DFQATT; CDR2 reads SNEGSKA (reference sequence).

The genes are TRBV9 and TRBJ1-1; D uncertain. The V gene's germline CDR1 is SGDLS and CDR2 YYNGEE. Trimming removed 4 bases at V and 0 bases at J, with 13 bases between. This CDR3 has 15 residues. CDR3 amino acids: CASSSREGMNTEAFF. CDR3 sequence (DNA): TGTGCCAGCAGCTCGAGGGAGGGTATGAACACTGAAGCTTTCTTT.

A few counts support this clonotype. The chain is built from TRBV7-9 and TRBJ2-7; possibly TRBD2 for D (6 bases). V was trimmed by 0 bases and J by 7 bases, leaving 19 bases between them. Germline assignment: CDR1 SEHNR and CDR2 FQNEAQ (reference sequence). This CDR3 is built from 16 residues. The CDR3 region is CASSLALTRVPGEQYF. The DNA for the CDR3 is TGTGCCAGCAGCTTAGCGCTGACTAGGGTCCCGGGGGAGCAGTACTTC.

J is TRBJ2-1 and V is TRBV28; 13 positions match TRBD2. The CDR3 contains 16 residues. Per germline, CDR1 MDHEN and CDR2 SYDVKM. The trim removed 1 base at V and 10 bases at J, leaving 7 bases unmatched. CDR3 nucleotide sequence: TGTGCCAGCAGTTTATTAAGGACTAGCGGGGGAAGGGAGCAGTTCTTC. It specifies CASSLLRTSGGREQFF. Using reference TRBV28 and TRBJ2-1 for the parts outside the CDR3, the full variable domain is DVKVTQSSRYLVKRTGEKVFLECVQDMDHENMFWYRQDPGLGLRLIYFSYDVKMKEKGDIPEGYSVSREKKERFSLILESASTNQTSMYLCASSLLRTSGGREQFFGPGTRLTVL.

V and J are TRBV29-1 and TRBJ1-1; D is ambiguous. The CDR3 contains 11 residues. V was shortened by 4 bases and J by 4 bases, with 7 bases between the two germline ends. Germline lookup yields CDR1 SQVTM and CDR2 ANQGSEA. In DNA, the CDR3 is TGCAGCGTTGGAGAACCCACTGAAGCTTTCTTT. Its protein product is CSVGEPTEAFF.

The chain links TRBV6-1 to TRBJ1-5, with 7 bases identical to TRBD1. The CDR3 is 15 amino acids. Germline CDR1 and CDR2: MNHNS and SASEGT. Losses at the gene ends were 2 bases for V and 1 base for J; bases not matched to a gene: 2. CDR3 loop: CASSESTGSNQPQHF. CDR3 in DNA: TGTGCCAGCAGTGAATCGACAGGGAGCAATCAGCCCCAGCATTTT.

As DNA, the CDR3 is TGTGCCAGCAGTTTATTGCGGGCCAATCAGCCCCAGCATTTT. Protein product: CASSLLRANQPQHF. The chain uses TRBV28 and TRBJ1-5; D uncertain. Trimming took 1 base from V and 3 from J, leaving 7 bases between them. CDR1 and CDR2 from the germline V gene are MDHEN and SYDVKM. This CDR3 has 14 residues.

There are a few counts of this clonotype. The V gene is TRBV6-5, the J gene TRBJ2-7; D not certain. V lost 4 bases to trimming and J lost 0 bases, with 7 bases between them. The CDR3 consists of 13 residues. The germline gives CDR1 MNHEY, CDR2 SVGAGI. Here the CDR3 DNA reads TGTGCCAGCAGTTCTGCGTACTCCTACGAGCAGTACTTC. Protein: CASSSAYSYEQYF.